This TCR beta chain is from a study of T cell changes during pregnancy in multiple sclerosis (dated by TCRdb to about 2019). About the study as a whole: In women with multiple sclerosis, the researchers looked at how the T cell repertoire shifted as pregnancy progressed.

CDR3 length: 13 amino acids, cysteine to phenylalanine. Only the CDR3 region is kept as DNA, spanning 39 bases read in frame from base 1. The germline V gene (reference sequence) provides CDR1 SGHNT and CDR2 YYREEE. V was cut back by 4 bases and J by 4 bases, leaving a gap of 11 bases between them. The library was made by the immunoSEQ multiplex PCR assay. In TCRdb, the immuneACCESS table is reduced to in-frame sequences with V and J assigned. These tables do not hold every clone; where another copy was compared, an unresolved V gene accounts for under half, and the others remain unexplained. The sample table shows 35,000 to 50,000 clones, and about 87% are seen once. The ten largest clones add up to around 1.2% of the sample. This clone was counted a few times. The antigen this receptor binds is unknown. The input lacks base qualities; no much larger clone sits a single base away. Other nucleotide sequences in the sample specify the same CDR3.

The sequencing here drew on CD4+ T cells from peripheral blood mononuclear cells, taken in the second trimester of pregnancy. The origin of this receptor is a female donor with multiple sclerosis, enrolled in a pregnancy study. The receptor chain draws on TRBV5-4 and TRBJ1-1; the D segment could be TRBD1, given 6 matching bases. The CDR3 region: CASSLQGGTEAFF. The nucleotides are TGTGCCAGCAGCCTGCAAGGGGGCACTGAAGCTTTCTTT.